This TCR beta chain stems from a study of shared clonotypes between healthy human individuals. Method: immunoSEQ multiplex PCR; TCRdb's copy keeps in-frame clones and lacks some. The sample lists about 870,000 clones, 80% to 95% occurring once. This clone appeared a single time. Terminally differentiated effector memory CD45RA+ cells were excluded from the naive CD8 cells, which were CD45RO-negative and positively selected for CCR7. From germline, CDR1 is MNHEY and CDR2 SMNVEV (reference sequence). This CDR3 contains 13 residues. Trimming pared 4 bases from V and 4 bases from J, leaving 11 bases between.

The sequence came from a man under 40 in good health. The rearrangement links TRBV27 to TRBJ2-7; D unclear. What was sequenced was naive CD8+ T cells sorted from blood. This CDR3 is CASSYRSGYEQYF. CDR3 sequence (DNA): TGTGCCAGCAGTTATAGGTCCGGATACGAGCAGTACTTC.